One and the same sample provided the 15 T cell receptor beta chains below, sequenced in a study of blood T cell repertoires in COVID-19. The repertoire was sequenced with immunoSEQ multiplex PCR; TCRdb's copy has only in-frame clones and lacks some. The sample lists roughly 100,000 clones, around 86% occurring once. Sequenced material: peripheral blood. The receptors stem from a human donor in a cohort sampled during active COVID-19.

The genes are TRBV2 and TRBJ2-2, with TRBD2 matching 10 bases. The germline V gene encodes CDR1 SNHLY and CDR2 FYNNEI. The CDR3 consists of 17 residues. V gave up 4 bases and J gave up 4 bases; unmatched junction bases: 9. The CDR3 loop is CASSVPPLAGPTGELFF. CDR3 bases: TGTGCCAGCAGTGTCCCGCCACTAGCGGGACCCACCGGGGAGCTGTTTTTT.

This clone was detected only a few times. The chain carries TRBV7-8 and TRBJ1-1; D possibly corresponds to TRBD1 (6 bases). Germline CDR1 is SGHVS and CDR2 is FQNEAQ. V lost 1 base to trimming and J lost 8 bases, with 17 bases between them. The CDR3 loop spans 15 amino acids. This chain's CDR3 is CASSLGVQGTSEAFF. DNA of the CDR3: TGTGCCAGCAGCTTAGGAGTTCAGGGGACCTCCGAAGCTTTCTTT.

V usage is TRBV5-5 and J usage is TRBJ2-4, with 8 bases identical to TRBD1. Looked up from germline, CDR1 is SGHKS and CDR2 is YYEKEE (reference sequence). The J segment lost 7 bases and the V segment lost 4 bases, leaving 10 bases of the junction unmatched. This CDR3 is built from 15 residues. CDR3: CASSTNPGQANIQYF. The CDR3 DNA reads TGTGCCAGCAGCACCAATCCGGGACAGGCCAACATTCAGTACTTC.

The V and J genes are TRBV7-2 and TRBJ2-1, with D hard to call. V gave up 1 base and J gave up 0 bases, with 7 bases separating them. Germline V CDR1 and CDR2: SGHTA, FQGNSA. The CDR3 loop spans 15 amino acids. CDR3 in DNA: TGTGCCAGCAGCTTAGTCGACAACTCCTACAATGAGCAGTTCTTC. Amino acids: CASSLVDNSYNEQFF.

This sequence joins TRBV2 and TRBJ1-4; 8 bases fit TRBD1. Germline lookup yields CDR1 SNHLY and CDR2 FYNNEI. This CDR3 has 14 amino acids. V shed 7 bases, J shed 10 bases, and the junction held 11 bases outside the gene matches. The CDR3 DNA is TGTGCCAGCAAGCAGGGGGCGGAGAACGCAAAACTGTTTTTT. The encoded protein is CASKQGAENAKLFF.

This chain connects TRBV6-4 to TRBJ2-3, with D uncertain. Germline CDR1 MRHNA, CDR2 SNTAGT. V gave up 0 bases and J gave up 1 base, with 8 bases separating them. This CDR3 is built from 15 residues. The CDR3: CASSDSSVGTDTQYF. The CDR3 nucleotides are TGTGCCAGCAGTGACTCGAGCGTGGGCACAGATACGCAGTATTTT.

The rearrangement joins TRBV4-3 to TRBJ1-2, with a possible D match to TRBD1 (5 bases). The V gene lost 0 bases and the J gene lost 3 bases, with 11 bases spanning the gap. The CDR3 runs 15 residues. The germline CDR1 and CDR2 sequences are LGHNA and YSLEER. The chain's CDR3 is CASSQDSTGDYGYTF. The CDR3 region has the DNA TGCGCCAGCAGCCAAGATTCCACGGGGGACTATGGCTACACCTTC.

This chain connects TRBV11-2 to TRBJ2-5; 8 nucleotides line up with TRBD2. Germline V gene sequence: CDR1 SGHAT, CDR2 FQNNGV. V shed 4 bases, J shed 5 bases, and the junction held 9 bases outside the gene matches. This CDR3 is built from 15 residues. CDR3 coding DNA: TGTGCCAGCAGCTCTATAGCGGGGAGCAGGGAGACCCAGTACTTC. It yields the protein CASSSIAGSRETQYF.

CDR3 DNA: TGTGCCAGCTCACCGGGACAGAACATAGATACGCAGTATTTT. Protein: CASSPGQNIDTQYF. The V call is TRBV18, the J call TRBJ2-3, with 7 bases matching TRBD1. The CDR3 is 14 amino acids. Germline CDR1 KGHSH, CDR2 LQKENI. Losses at the gene ends were 3 bases for V and 5 bases for J; bases not matched to a gene: 5.

The V and J genes are TRBV7-2 and TRBJ2-1, with 13 bases aligning to TRBD2. The V gene end was trimmed by 8 bases and the J gene end by 10 bases; junction bases not matched to a gene: 8. Germline V CDR1 and CDR2: SGHTA, FQGNSA. This CDR3 is built from 14 residues. The chain's CDR3 is CASGRTSGSLEQFF. The CDR3 region has the DNA TGTGCCAGCGGCCGGACTAGCGGGAGCCTAGAGCAGTTCTTC. The full variable domain, completed using reference TRBV7-2 and TRBJ2-1, is GAGVSQSPSNKVTEKGKDVELRCDPISGHTALYWYRQSLGQGLEFLIYFQGNSAPDKSGLPSDRFSAERTGGSVSTLTIQRTQQEDSAVYLCASGRTSGSLEQFFGPGTRLTVL.

The chain employs TRBV5-5 and TRBJ2-5, with TRBD2 matching 14 bases. Germline V CDR1 and CDR2: SGHKS, YYEKEE (reference sequence). The V gene end was trimmed by 3 bases and the J gene end by 7 bases; junction bases not matched to a gene: 8. CDR3 length: 16 amino acids. The CDR3 protein is CASSSPTSGGVGTQYF. As DNA, the CDR3 is TGTGCCAGCAGCTCACCGACTAGCGGGGGGGTGGGGACCCAGTACTTC. The full variable domain, rest sourced from reference TRBV5-5 and TRBJ2-5, is DAGVTQSPTHLIKTRGQQVTLRCSPISGHKSVSWYQQVLGQGPQFIFQYYEKEERGRGNFPDRFSARQFPNYSSELNVNALLLGDSALYLCASSSPTSGGVGTQYFGPGTRLLVL.

For this clone: Different DNA sequences within this sample yield the same CDR3. This chain links TRBV9 with TRBJ2-2; the D gene is possibly TRBD2 (6 bases). V lost 3 bases, J lost 4 bases, and 7 bases lay in between. The germline gives CDR1 SGDLS, CDR2 YYNGEE. CDR3 size: 13 residues. The CDR3 here is CASSAGGTGELFF. Written as DNA, the CDR3 is TGTGCCAGCAGCGCCGGGGGCACCGGGGAGCTGTTTTTT. Full variable domain (outside the CDR3, taken from reference TRBV9 and TRBJ2-2): DSGVTQTPKHLITATGQRVTLRCSPRSGDLSVYWYQQSLDQGLQFLIQYYNGEERAKGNILERFSAQQFPDLHSELNLSSLELGDSALYFCASSAGGTGELFFGEGSRLTVL.

J is TRBJ2-2 and V is TRBV4-1; 10 nucleotides align to TRBD2. After removal of 3 bases from V and 3 bases from J, the junction contained 7 bases not matched to a gene. The germline gives CDR1 MGHRA, CDR2 YSYEKL. This CDR3 spans 17 amino acids. The CDR3, as DNA: TGCGCCAGCAGCCATCCCGGAAGCGGGGGGGACACCGGGGAGCTGTTTTTT. This codes for CASSHPGSGGDTGELFF.

The J gene is TRBJ1-4, the V gene TRBV7-8; TRBD1 agrees at 8 bases. V was pared by 1 base and J by 4 bases, with 5 bases of the junction left unmatched. In germline, CDR1 is SGHVS, CDR2 FQNEAQ. CDR3 length: 16 residues. CDR3 nucleotide sequence: TGTGCCAGCAGCTTAGACAGGGGGTTCTATAATGAAAAACTGTTTTTT. It yields the protein CASSLDRGFYNEKLFF.

CDR3 in DNA: TGTGCCAGCAGCCAGAGTTGGAATGAGCAGTTCTTC. This translates into CASSQSWNEQFF. The J gene is TRBJ2-1, the V gene TRBV6-2 or TRBV6-3; no definite D call. CDR3 size: 12 residues. V was trimmed by 6 bases and J by 7 bases, leaving 10 bases between them. CDR1 is MNHEY, CDR2 SVGEGT, per germline.